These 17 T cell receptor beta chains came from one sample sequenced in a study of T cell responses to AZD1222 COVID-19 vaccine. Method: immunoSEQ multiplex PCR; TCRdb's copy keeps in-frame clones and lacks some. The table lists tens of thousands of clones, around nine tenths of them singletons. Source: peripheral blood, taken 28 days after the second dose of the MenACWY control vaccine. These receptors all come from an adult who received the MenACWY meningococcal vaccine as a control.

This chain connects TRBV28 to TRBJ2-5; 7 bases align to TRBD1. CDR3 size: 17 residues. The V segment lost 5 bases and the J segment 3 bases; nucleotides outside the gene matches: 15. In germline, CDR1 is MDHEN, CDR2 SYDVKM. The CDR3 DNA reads TGTGCCAGCAGTACCAATCCGGGACAGACTTTTAAAGAGACCCAGTACTTC. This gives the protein CASSTNPGQTFKETQYF.

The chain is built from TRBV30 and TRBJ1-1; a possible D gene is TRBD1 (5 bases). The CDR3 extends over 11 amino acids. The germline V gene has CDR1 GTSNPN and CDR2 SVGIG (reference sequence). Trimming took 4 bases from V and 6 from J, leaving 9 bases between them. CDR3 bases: TGTGCCTGGACAGGAGGGGCTGAAGCTTTCTTT. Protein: CAWTGGAEAFF.

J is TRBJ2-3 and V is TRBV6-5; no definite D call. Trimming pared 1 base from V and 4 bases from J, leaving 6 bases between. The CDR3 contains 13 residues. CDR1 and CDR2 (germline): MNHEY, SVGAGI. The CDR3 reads CASSYYGADTQYF. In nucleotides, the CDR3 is TGTGCCAGCAGTTACTATGGGGCAGATACGCAGTATTTT.

Written as DNA, the CDR3 is TGCGCCAGCAGTGACCCACACGGAACGAACACTGAAGCTTTCTTT. This encodes CASSDPHGTNTEAFF. The chain recombines TRBV10-2 with TRBJ1-1; D call uncertain. This CDR3 is built from 15 residues. With 3 bases removed from V and 1 base from J, the gap between germline ends came to 12 bases. Germline V lookup: CDR1 WSHSY, CDR2 SAAADI.

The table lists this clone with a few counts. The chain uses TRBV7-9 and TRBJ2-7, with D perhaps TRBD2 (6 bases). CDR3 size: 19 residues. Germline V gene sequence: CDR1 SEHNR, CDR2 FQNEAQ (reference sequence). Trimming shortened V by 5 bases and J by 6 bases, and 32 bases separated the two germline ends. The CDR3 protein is CASSPTDFGAGSPPPEQYF. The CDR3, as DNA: TGTGCCAGCAGCCCTACTGATTTCGGAGCGGGCTCTCCTCCCCCCGAGCAGTACTTC. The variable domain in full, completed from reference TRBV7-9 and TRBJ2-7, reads DTGVSQNPRHKITKRGQNVTFRCDPISEHNRLYWYRQTLGQGPEFLTYFQNEAQLEKSRLLSDRFSAERPKGSFSTLEIQRTEQGDSAMYLCASSPTDFGAGSPPPEQYFGPGTRLTVT.

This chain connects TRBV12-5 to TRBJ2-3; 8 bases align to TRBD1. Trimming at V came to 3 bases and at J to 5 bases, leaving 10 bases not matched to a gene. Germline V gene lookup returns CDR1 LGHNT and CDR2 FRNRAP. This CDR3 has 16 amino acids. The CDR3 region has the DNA TGTGCTAGTGGTTTACAGACAGGGGTTCGAGTAGATACGCAGTATTTT. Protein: CASGLQTGVRVDTQYF.

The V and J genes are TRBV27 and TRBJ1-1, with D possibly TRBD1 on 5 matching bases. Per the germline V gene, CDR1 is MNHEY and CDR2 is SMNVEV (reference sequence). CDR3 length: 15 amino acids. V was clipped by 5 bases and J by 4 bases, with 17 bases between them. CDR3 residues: CASSTGHNGVTEAFF. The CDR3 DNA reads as TGTGCCAGCAGTACCGGACACAATGGGGTCACTGAAGCTTTCTTT.

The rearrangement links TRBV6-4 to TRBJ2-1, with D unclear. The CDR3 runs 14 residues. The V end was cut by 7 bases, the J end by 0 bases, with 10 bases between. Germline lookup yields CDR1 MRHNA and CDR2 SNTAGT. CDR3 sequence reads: CASKFDSSYNEQFF. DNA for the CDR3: TGTGCCAGCAAGTTCGATAGCTCCTACAATGAGCAGTTCTTC.

The CDR3 DNA reads as TGTGCCAGCAGCGACGACAGGGTCTATGGCTACACCTTC. Protein: CASSDDRVYGYTF. This chain links TRBV6-5 with TRBJ1-2; the match to TRBD1 covers 7 bases. Trimming at V came to 6 bases and at J to 4 bases, leaving 5 bases not matched to a gene. The CDR3 is 13 amino acids. Germline CDR1 MNHEY, CDR2 SVGAGI.

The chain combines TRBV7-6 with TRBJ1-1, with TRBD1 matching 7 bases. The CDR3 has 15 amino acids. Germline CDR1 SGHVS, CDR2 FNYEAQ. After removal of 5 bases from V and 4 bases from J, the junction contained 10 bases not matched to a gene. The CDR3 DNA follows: TGTGCCAGCAGCCGCAGACAGGGTCTGGTCACTGAAGCTTTCTTT. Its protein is CASSRRQGLVTEAFF.

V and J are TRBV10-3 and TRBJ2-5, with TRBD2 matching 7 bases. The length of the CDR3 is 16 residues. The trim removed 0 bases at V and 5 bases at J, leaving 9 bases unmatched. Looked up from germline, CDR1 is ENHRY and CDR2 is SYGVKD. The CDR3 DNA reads TGTGCCATCAGTGAGTCCCGGACCCAGGGAGGGGAGACCCAGTACTTC. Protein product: CAISESRTQGGETQYF.

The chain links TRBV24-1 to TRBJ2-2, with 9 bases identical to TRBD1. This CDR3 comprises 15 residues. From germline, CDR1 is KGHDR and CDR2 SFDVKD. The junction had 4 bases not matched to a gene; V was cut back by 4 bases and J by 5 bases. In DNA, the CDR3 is TGTGCCACCAGTGAGGGGGGACAGGGAACCGGGGAGCTGTTTTTT. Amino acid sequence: CATSEGGQGTGELFF.

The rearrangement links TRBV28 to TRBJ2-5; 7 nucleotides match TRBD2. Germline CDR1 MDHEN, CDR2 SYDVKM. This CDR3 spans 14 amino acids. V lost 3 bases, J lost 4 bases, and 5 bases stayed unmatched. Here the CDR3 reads CASSLGGRGETQYF. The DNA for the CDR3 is TGTGCCAGCAGTTTGGGCGGGAGAGGAGAGACCCAGTACTTC.

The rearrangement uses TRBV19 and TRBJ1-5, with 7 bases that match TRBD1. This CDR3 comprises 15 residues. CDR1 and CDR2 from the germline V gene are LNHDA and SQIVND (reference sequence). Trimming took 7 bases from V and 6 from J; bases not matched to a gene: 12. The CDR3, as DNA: TGTGCCAGTAAAATCCAAACAGGGGCAGCTCAGCCCCAGCATTTT. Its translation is CASKIQTGAAQPQHF.

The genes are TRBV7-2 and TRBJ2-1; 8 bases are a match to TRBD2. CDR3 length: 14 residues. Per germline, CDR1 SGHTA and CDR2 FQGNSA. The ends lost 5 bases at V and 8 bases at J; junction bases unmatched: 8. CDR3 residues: CASSHEREWDEQFF. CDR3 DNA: TGTGCCAGCAGCCACGAGCGGGAGTGGGATGAGCAGTTCTTC.

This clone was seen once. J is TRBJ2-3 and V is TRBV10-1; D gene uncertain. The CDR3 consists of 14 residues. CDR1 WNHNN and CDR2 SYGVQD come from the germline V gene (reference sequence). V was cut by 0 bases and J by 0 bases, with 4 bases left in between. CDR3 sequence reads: CASSESRSTDTQYF. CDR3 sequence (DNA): TGCGCCAGCAGTGAGTCTCGCAGCACAGATACGCAGTATTTT.

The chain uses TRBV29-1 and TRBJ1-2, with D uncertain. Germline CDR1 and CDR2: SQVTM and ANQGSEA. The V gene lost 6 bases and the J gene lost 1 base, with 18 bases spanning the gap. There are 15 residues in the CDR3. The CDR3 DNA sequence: TGCAGCGTCGCAGAAGGGATGGGATTTAACTATGGCTACACCTTC. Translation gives CSVAEGMGFNYGYTF.